The subject of this entry is one TCR beta chain. Its antigen is still unknown. The data are from a study of OX40 agonist ivuxolimab in advanced cancers. Study background: Checkpoint inhibitors had been given previously to roughly 36% of patients.

Sequencing used immunoSEQ multiplex PCR; TCRdb keeps in-frame clones, though not all of them. The table lists about 81,000 clones, around 84% of them singletons, with around 7% in the top ten. CDR3 length: 12 amino acids. With 8 bases removed from V and 3 bases from J, the gap between germline ends came to 7 bases. Germline V gene sequence: CDR1 SGHNT, CDR2 YENEEA. Study-wide findings and caveats: In a subset of nonresponders, normalized T-cell clonal expansion was also low.

Peripheral blood came from all dose cohorts at three timepoints. The material was CD4+ or CD8+ T cells sorted from blood, obtained in a trial of the OX40 agonist ivuxolimab. This TCR derives from an adult with an advanced solid tumor such as melanoma, head and neck, liver or kidney cancer. The V and J genes are TRBV11-3 and TRBJ2-2; D might be TRBD2 (6 bases). The CDR3 is CASGGYTGELFF. In nucleotides, the CDR3 is TGTGCCAGCGGGGGGTACACCGGGGAGCTGTTTTTT.